These 31 T cell receptor beta chains originate from one sample sequenced in a study of OX40 agonist ivuxolimab in advanced cancers. Only in-frame clones appear in the TCRdb table, and some are missing; sequencing was by immunoSEQ multiplex PCR. Of about 29,000 clones listed, roughly 90% were seen once; the top ten hold around 9%. The sample was CD4+ or CD8+ T cells sorted from blood, taken in a trial of the OX40 agonist ivuxolimab. These receptors originate from an adult with an advanced solid tumor such as melanoma, head and neck, liver or kidney cancer.

This rearrangement joins TRBV7-6 to TRBJ1-1; D gene uncertain. CDR1 is SGHVS, CDR2 FNYEAQ, per germline. V lost 1 base to trimming and J lost 3 bases, with 15 bases between them. This CDR3 has 16 amino acids. CDR3: CASSLDWSVGYTEAFF. The CDR3 DNA is TGTGCCAGCAGCTTAGATTGGTCAGTGGGTTACACTGAAGCTTTCTTT.

J is TRBJ2-3 and V is TRBV10-2; unclear D gene. The V end was cut by 0 bases, the J end by 2 bases, with 9 bases between. Germline V gene lookup returns CDR1 WSHSY and CDR2 SAAADI. The CDR3 is 15 amino acids. This CDR3 reads CASSESGGFTDTQYF. The CDR3 region has the DNA TGCGCCAGCAGTGAGTCGGGTGGTTTCACAGATACGCAGTATTTT.

The genes are TRBV19 and TRBJ2-7; possibly TRBD2 for D (5 bases). This CDR3 spans 14 amino acids. Per germline, CDR1 LNHDA and CDR2 SQIVND (reference sequence). The V end lost 3 bases, the J end lost 2 bases, and 11 bases lay between the germline ends. The CDR3 protein is CASSMGDGPYEQYF. The CDR3 bases are TGTGCCAGTAGTATGGGAGACGGACCCTACGAGCAGTACTTC.

A note on this clone: This sample includes further DNA sequences coding for the same CDR3. The rearrangement uses TRBV5-6 and TRBJ1-5; 7 bases line up with TRBD1. V dropped 2 bases and J dropped 0; count of bases not matched to a gene: 11. The CDR3 is made up of 18 amino acids. The germline CDR1 and CDR2 sequences are SGHDT and YYEEEE. For the CDR3, the DNA is TGTGCCAGCAGCTTAGGGGACAGTCTCCCCTATAGCAATCAGCCCCAGCATTTT. It specifies CASSLGDSLPYSNQPQHF. Variable domain in full (rest from reference TRBV5-6 and TRBJ1-5): DAGVTQSPTHLIKTRGQQVTLRCSPKSGHDTVSWYQQALGQGPQFIFQYYEEEERQRGNFPDRFSGHQFPNYSSELNVNALLLGDSALYLCASSLGDSLPYSNQPQHFGDGTRLSIL.

This clone was detected only once. The chain carries TRBV28 and TRBJ2-7, with TRBD2 as a possible D gene (6 bases). The V and J ends lost 4 bases and 2 bases respectively, with 9 bases between them. This CDR3 has 13 residues. The germline gives CDR1 MDHEN, CDR2 SYDVKM. The CDR3 DNA follows: TGTGCCAGCAGTTCAGGAGGGACCTACGAGCAGTACTTC. Translated, it gives CASSSGGTYEQYF.

The V call is TRBV6-1, the J call TRBJ2-5, with 9 bases matching TRBD2. Germline values: CDR1 MNHNS, CDR2 SASEGT. Trimming cost V 5 bases and J 1 base; bases outside gene matches: 2. This CDR3 comprises 14 residues. CDR3 sequence reads: CASSLAGVQETQYF. CDR3 DNA sequence: TGTGCCAGCAGTTTAGCGGGGGTCCAAGAGACCCAGTACTTC.

This chain joins TRBV11-1 and TRBJ2-3, with no clear D. This CDR3 contains 16 residues. CDR1 and CDR2 from the germline V gene are SGHAT and FQDESV (reference sequence). V was shortened by 1 base and J by 0 bases, with 11 bases between the two germline ends. The CDR3 is CASSLDPGPSTDTQYF. CDR3 bases: TGTGCCAGCAGCTTAGACCCCGGACCCAGCACAGATACGCAGTATTTT. The whole variable domain, remainder taken from reference TRBV11-1 and TRBJ2-3, is EAEVAQSPRYKITEKSQAVAFWCDPISGHATLYWYRQILGQGPELLVQFQDESVVDDSQLPKDRFSAERLKGVDSTLKIQPAELGDSAMYLCASSLDPGPSTDTQYFGPGTRLTVL.

The chain is built from TRBV27 and TRBJ1-5, with D unresolved. CDR1 and CDR2 from the germline V gene are MNHEY and SMNVEV (reference sequence). The V end lost 2 bases, the J end lost 4 bases, and 9 bases lay between the germline ends. The CDR3 covers 14 residues. The CDR3 DNA is TGTGCCAGCAGTTTAGGACCAACTAATCAGCCCCAGCATTTT. Translating gives CASSLGPTNQPQHF.

This chain joins TRBV19 and TRBJ2-1; 8 bases are a match to TRBD2. The V gene end was trimmed by 6 bases and the J gene end by 5 bases; junction bases not matched to a gene: 6. This CDR3 comprises 14 residues. Germline V gives CDR1 LNHDA, CDR2 SQIVND (reference sequence). The CDR3 coding sequence is TGTGCCAGTAGGGCCAGCGGGAGCGACAATGAGCAGTTCTTC. Translated, it gives CASRASGSDNEQFF.

The rearrangement links TRBV6-5 to TRBJ2-1, with 10 bases that match TRBD2. The trim removed 5 bases at V and 7 bases at J, leaving 8 bases unmatched. The germline gives CDR1 MNHEY, CDR2 SVGAGI. This CDR3 contains 15 residues. CDR3 coding DNA: TGTGCCAGCAGTCCACTAGCGGGGATACGGAATGAGCAGTTCTTC. Residues: CASSPLAGIRNEQFF.

This clone is a singleton in its sample. The chain employs TRBV5-8 and TRBJ1-1; unclear D gene. V was cut by 7 bases and J by 2 bases, with 12 bases left in between. The length of the CDR3 is 13 residues. CDR1 is SGHTS, CDR2 YDEGEE, per germline. CDR3 amino acids: CASVSRINTEAFF. In nucleotides, the CDR3 is TGTGCCAGCGTCTCGAGGATAAACACTGAAGCTTTCTTT. The whole variable domain, remainder taken from reference TRBV5-8 and TRBJ1-1, is EAGVTQSPTHLIKTRGQQATLRCSPISGHTSVYWYQQALGLGLQFLLWYDEGEERNRGNFPPRFSGRQFPNYSSELNVNALELEDSALYLCASVSRINTEAFFGQGTRLTVV.

The chain recombines TRBV5-6 with TRBJ1-5; TRBD1 matches 8 bases. The CDR3 is 14 residues long. Germline V CDR1 and CDR2: SGHDT, YYEEEE. Unmatched junction bases numbered 1, after V lost 0 bases and J lost 5 bases. CDR3 in amino acids: CASSLGQGYQPQHF. For the CDR3, the DNA is TGTGCCAGCAGCTTGGGACAGGGGTATCAGCCCCAGCATTTT.

The chain combines TRBV10-3 with TRBJ2-7; D remains unclear. V was pared by 0 bases and J by 5 bases, with 5 bases between. CDR3 length: 12 amino acids. Germline values: CDR1 ENHRY, CDR2 SYGVKD. For the CDR3, the DNA is TGTGCCATCAGTGAGTCGAACAACGAGCAGTACTTC. Its protein product is CAISESNNEQYF.

The V gene is TRBV19, the J gene TRBJ2-1, with 10 bases fitting TRBD2. This CDR3 spans 14 amino acids. Per the germline V gene, CDR1 is LNHDA and CDR2 is SQIVND (reference sequence). The J segment lost 9 bases and the V segment lost 3 bases, leaving 5 bases of the junction unmatched. The CDR3 loop reads CASSILAGEGEQFF. The CDR3 DNA follows: TGTGCCAGTAGTATCCTAGCGGGAGAGGGTGAGCAGTTCTTC.

This clone showed up just a few times. J is TRBJ2-7 and V is TRBV19, with D possibly being TRBD1 or TRBD2 (5 bases each). The CDR3 extends over 12 amino acids. V lost 5 bases and J 3 bases, leaving 8 bases between the germline ends. Germline V lookup: CDR1 LNHDA, CDR2 SQIVND (reference sequence). CDR3 DNA sequence: TGTGCCAGTAGTCCAGGGAGCTACGAGCAGTACTTC. Its translation: CASSPGSYEQYF.

The rearrangement uses TRBV4-3 and TRBJ2-3; 10 bases are a match to TRBD2. The junction had 6 bases not matched to a gene; V was cut back by 4 bases and J by 2 bases. The CDR3 runs 16 residues. The germline V gene has CDR1 LGHNA and CDR2 YSLEER. CDR3 DNA sequence: TGCGCCAGCAGCCTTATACTAGCGGGGACCACAGATACGCAGTATTTT. It encodes CASSLILAGTTDTQYF.

CDR3: CASSKVQGALLWGLGGYTF. Written as DNA, the CDR3 is TGTGCCAGCAGCAAGGTCCAGGGGGCGCTTCTTTGGGGTTTAGGTGGCTACACCTTC. The V gene is TRBV21-1, the J gene TRBJ1-2; the DNA was not used to check the table's D call, TRBD1. TRBV21-1 is labeled a pseudogene. The CDR3 extends over 19 amino acids.

This chain joins TRBV4-1 and TRBJ1-1; D gene uncertain. V was pared by 5 bases and J by 6 bases, with 13 bases between. CDR1 and CDR2 (germline): MGHRA, YSYEKL. The length of the CDR3 is 13 residues. The CDR3 spells CASSSRGRAEAFF. The CDR3 nucleotides are TGCGCCAGCAGCTCGAGAGGTAGGGCTGAAGCTTTCTTT.

This clone showed up just once. The rearrangement links TRBV7-9 to TRBJ2-1; the D is unclear. Germline CDR1 is SEHNR and CDR2 is FQNEAQ (reference sequence). Between the trimmed V and J ends, which lost 5 bases and 4 bases, there was a span of 9 bases. The CDR3 sequence is 13 residues long. The CDR3 sequence: CASSGKGYNEQFF. DNA of the CDR3: TGTGCCAGCAGCGGAAAGGGTTACAATGAGCAGTTCTTC.

This sequence joins TRBV5-6 and TRBJ2-4; D remains ambiguous. Germline V gives CDR1 SGHDT, CDR2 YYEEEE. V was shortened by 2 bases and J by 8 bases, with 20 bases between the two germline ends. CDR3 length equals 16 residues. CDR3 protein: CASSFVSGQAVHIQYF. CDR3 sequence (DNA): TGTGCCAGCAGCTTCGTATCTGGGCAGGCTGTGCACATTCAGTACTTC.

The chain has TRBV19 and TRBJ1-1; possibly TRBD1 for D (6 bases). Germline V gene data show CDR1 as LNHDA and CDR2 as SQIVND (reference sequence). This CDR3 is 12 amino acids long. V gave up 3 bases and J gave up 8 bases, with 10 bases separating them. CDR3 DNA sequence: TGTGCCAGTAGTATTACAGGGACGGAAGCTTTCTTT. Translating gives CASSITGTEAFF.

The V and J genes are TRBV7-2 and TRBJ1-5; 7 bases are shared with TRBD1. Germline V gene lookup returns CDR1 SGHTA and CDR2 FQGNSA. Losses at the gene ends were 8 bases for V and 2 bases for J; bases not matched to a gene: 15. The CDR3 is made up of 17 amino acids. CDR3 sequence (DNA): TGTGCCAGCCCCCAAATCAGACACAGGGGACGCAATCAGCCCCAGCATTTT. It codes for CASPQIRHRGRNQPQHF.

The rearrangement links TRBV5-7 to TRBJ2-7; no clear D. TRBV5-7 is an ORF for which the function is uncertain. The CDR3 has 15 residues. V lost 3 bases to trimming and J lost 3 bases, with 16 bases between them. Here the CDR3 DNA reads TGTGCCAGCAGCTGCCATACTTCATGGAACTACGAGCAGTACTTC. As protein: CASSCHTSWNYEQYF.

This clone was detected a few times. V and J are TRBV30 and TRBJ2-5; 8 nucleotides agree with TRBD2. Losses at the gene ends were 5 bases for V and 2 bases for J; bases not matched to a gene: 4. This CDR3 has 13 amino acids. Germline V lookup: CDR1 GTSNPN, CDR2 SVGIG (reference sequence). The CDR3 nucleotides are TGTGCCTGGGATTTAGCGGGGCAAGAGACCCAGTACTTC. Translation gives CAWDLAGQETQYF.

The V call is TRBV18, the J call TRBJ2-7; D call uncertain. The V and J ends lost 3 bases and 0 bases respectively, with 6 bases between them. The CDR3 totals 13 residues. Germline V gives CDR1 KGHSH, CDR2 LQKENI. The CDR3 sequence: CASSPESSYEQYF. Here the CDR3 DNA reads TGTGCCAGCTCACCTGAGAGCTCCTACGAGCAGTACTTC.

This rearrangement joins TRBV7-8 to TRBJ2-7, with a tentative D call TRBD1 (5 bases). This CDR3 has 15 amino acids. Trimming took off 2 bases at V and 2 bases at J, with 13 bases between the two ends. Germline lookup yields CDR1 SGHVS and CDR2 FQNEAQ. The CDR3 loop reads CASSLISQGTYEQYF. The CDR3 DNA is TGTGCCAGCAGCTTAATCTCCCAGGGAACCTACGAGCAGTACTTC.

Here the CDR3 reads CASSLPNNEQFF. CDR3 sequence (DNA): TGTGCCAGCAGTTTACCCAACAATGAGCAGTTCTTC. V and J are TRBV27 and TRBJ2-1, with D uncertain. The CDR3 sequence is 12 residues long. Between the trimmed V and J ends, which lost 2 bases and 5 bases, there was a span of 4 bases. From germline, CDR1 is MNHEY and CDR2 SMNVEV (reference sequence).

The CDR3 spells CASSQDGGPVSGELFF. DNA for the CDR3: TGCGCCAGCAGCCAAGATGGGGGGCCGGTCAGCGGGGAGCTGTTTTTT. The chain links TRBV4-1 to TRBJ2-2, with D perhaps being TRBD1 or TRBD2 (6 bases each). The V gene lost 0 bases and the J gene lost 7 bases, with 15 bases spanning the gap. Germline assignment: CDR1 MGHRA and CDR2 YSYEKL. The CDR3 is 16 residues long.

V and J are TRBV7-8 and TRBJ1-5; D perhaps matches TRBD1 (5 bases). Trimming removed 1 base at V and 1 base at J, with 14 bases between. Germline V CDR1 and CDR2: SGHVS, FQNEAQ. The CDR3 is made up of 17 amino acids. CDR3 amino acids: CASSLVGWGGSNQPQHF. The CDR3 nucleotides read TGTGCCAGCAGCTTAGTTGGGTGGGGGGGAAGCAATCAGCCCCAGCATTTT.

The rearrangement joins TRBV10-1 to TRBJ2-3, with 9 bases matching TRBD2. V shed 0 bases, J shed 5 bases, and the junction held 9 bases outside the gene matches. The length of the CDR3 is 17 residues. Germline V CDR1 and CDR2: WNHNN, SYGVQD (reference sequence). CDR3 residues: CASSESTDSGRLDTQYF. The CDR3 nucleotides read TGCGCCAGCAGTGAGTCGACGGATAGCGGGAGACTAGATACGCAGTATTTT.

The gene calls are TRBV5-4 and TRBJ2-5; TRBD1 matches 8 bases. The V gene's germline CDR1 is SGHNT and CDR2 YYREEE (reference sequence). V lost 4 bases to trimming and J lost 2 bases; unmatched junction nucleotides: 7. The CDR3 has 15 residues. Written as DNA, the CDR3 is TGTGCCAGCAGCCCAGGGGGCGCCGGGCAAGAGACCCAGTACTTC. Its protein is CASSPGGAGQETQYF.